The clone carrying this T cell receptor beta chain was recorded once. Its antigen is not known. This sample stems from a study of T cell responses to AZD1222 COVID-19 vaccine. Findings and limits, study-wide: Only after the peak T cell response were repertoires sampled. Along spike, vaccine-associated CD4 TCRs were found throughout, with dominance at 160-218 and 743-854. Within unmutated variant regions lay the reported targets of nearly half of spike-specific TCRs. White British people made up most donors, females outnumbered males, and clonal diversity was possibly underestimated.

Some clones are missing from TCRdb's copy, which holds only in-frame ones; the method was immunoSEQ multiplex PCR. The repertoire holds approximately 83,000 clones, 75% to 95% seen once, with roughly 4.3% in the top ten. This CDR3 comprises 12 residues. Trimming shortened V by 5 bases and J by 1 base, and 8 bases separated the two germline ends. Germline CDR1 GTSNPN, CDR2 SVGIG (reference sequence). Sequenced material: peripheral blood, taken on day 0 of MenACWY control vaccination. The receptor was derived from an adult in good health. V and J are TRBV30 and TRBJ1-1; D is unclear. The CDR3 DNA follows: TGTGCCTGGGGTCGTGGGAACACTGAAGCTTTCTTT. This sequence encodes CAWGRGNTEAFF.